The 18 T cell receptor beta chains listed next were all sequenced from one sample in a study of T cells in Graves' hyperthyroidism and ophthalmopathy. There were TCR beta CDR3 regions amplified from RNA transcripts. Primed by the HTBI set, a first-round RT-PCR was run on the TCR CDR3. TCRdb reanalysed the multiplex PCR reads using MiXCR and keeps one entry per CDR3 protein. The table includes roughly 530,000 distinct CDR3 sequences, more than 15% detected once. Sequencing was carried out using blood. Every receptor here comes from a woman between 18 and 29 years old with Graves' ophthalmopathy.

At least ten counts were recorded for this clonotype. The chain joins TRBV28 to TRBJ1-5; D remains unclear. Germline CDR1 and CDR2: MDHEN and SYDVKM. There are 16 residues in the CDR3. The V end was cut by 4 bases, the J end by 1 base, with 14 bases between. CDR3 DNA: TGTGCCAGCAGTTCAGGACCGTTTGTAAGCAATCAGCCCCAGCATTTT. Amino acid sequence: CASSSGPFVSNQPQHF.

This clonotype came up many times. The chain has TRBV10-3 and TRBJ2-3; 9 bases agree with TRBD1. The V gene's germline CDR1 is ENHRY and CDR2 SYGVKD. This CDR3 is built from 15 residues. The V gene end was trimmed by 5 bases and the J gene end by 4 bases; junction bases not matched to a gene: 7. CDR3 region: CAISTTGQGPDTQYF. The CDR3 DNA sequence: TGTGCCATCAGTACGACGGGACAGGGCCCAGATACGCAGTATTTT.

The CDR3 DNA follows: TGCAGTGCTAGGGGACAGGGGGCGACGGGCCAACGGGAGCAGTTCTTC. This sequence encodes CSARGQGATGQREQFF. The V gene is TRBV20-1, the J gene TRBJ2-1; 12 positions match TRBD1. The V gene's germline CDR1 is DFQATT and CDR2 SNEGSKA (reference sequence). The CDR3 is made up of 16 amino acids. Trimming at V came to 3 bases and at J to 10 bases, leaving 13 bases not matched to a gene.

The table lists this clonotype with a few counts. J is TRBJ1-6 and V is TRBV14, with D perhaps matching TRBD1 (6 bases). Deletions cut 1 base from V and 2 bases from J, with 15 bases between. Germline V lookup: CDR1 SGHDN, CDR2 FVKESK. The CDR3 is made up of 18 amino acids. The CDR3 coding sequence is TGTGCCAGCAGCCAAGTTCGAGGGGGGGAAACCTATAATTCACCCCTCCACTTT. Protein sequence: CASSQVRGGETYNSPLHF. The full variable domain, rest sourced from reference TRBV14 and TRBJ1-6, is EAGVTQFPSHSVIEKGQTVTLRCDPISGHDNLYWYRRVMGKEIKFLLHFVKESKQDESGMPNNRFLAERTGGTYSTLKVQPAELEDSGVYFCASSQVRGGETYNSPLHFGNGTRLTVT.

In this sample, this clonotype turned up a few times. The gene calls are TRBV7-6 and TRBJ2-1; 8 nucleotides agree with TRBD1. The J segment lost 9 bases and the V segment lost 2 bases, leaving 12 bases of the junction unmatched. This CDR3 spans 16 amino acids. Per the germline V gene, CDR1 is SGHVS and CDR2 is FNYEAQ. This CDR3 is CASSLSGQGPRGEQFF. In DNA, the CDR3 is TGTGCCAGCAGCTTATCAGGACAGGGTCCTAGGGGTGAGCAGTTCTTC.

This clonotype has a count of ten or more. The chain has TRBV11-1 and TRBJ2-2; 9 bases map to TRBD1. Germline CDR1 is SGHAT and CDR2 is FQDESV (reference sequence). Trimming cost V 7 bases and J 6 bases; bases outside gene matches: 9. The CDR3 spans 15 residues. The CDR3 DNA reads TGTGCCAGCACCAGGGACAGGGCTCTATCCGGGGAGCTGTTTTTT. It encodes CASTRDRALSGELFF.

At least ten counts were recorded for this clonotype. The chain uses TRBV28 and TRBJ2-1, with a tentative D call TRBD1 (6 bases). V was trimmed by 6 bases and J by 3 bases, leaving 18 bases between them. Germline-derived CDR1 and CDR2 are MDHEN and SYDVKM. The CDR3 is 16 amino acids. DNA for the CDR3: TGTGCCAGCAGGTCCTCGACAGGTACTCGCTACAATGAGCAGTTCTTC. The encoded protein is CASRSSTGTRYNEQFF.

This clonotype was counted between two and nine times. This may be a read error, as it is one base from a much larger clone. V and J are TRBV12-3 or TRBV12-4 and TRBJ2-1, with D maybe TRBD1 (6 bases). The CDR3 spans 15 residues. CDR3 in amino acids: CASSLRGSRGNEQLF. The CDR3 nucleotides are TGTGCCAGCAGTCTCAGGGGATCTAGGGGCAATGAGCAGCTCTTC.

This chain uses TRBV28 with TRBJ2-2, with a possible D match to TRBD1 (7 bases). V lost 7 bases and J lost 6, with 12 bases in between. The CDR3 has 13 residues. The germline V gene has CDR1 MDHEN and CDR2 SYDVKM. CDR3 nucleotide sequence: TGTGCCAGCAATCAGGGGGGCCCCGGGGAGCTGTTTTTT. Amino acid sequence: CASNQGGPGELFF.

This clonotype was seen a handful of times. The CDR3 DNA reads TGTGCCAGCAGGCTGAGGGACACTGAAGCTTTCTTT. It specifies CASRLRDTEAFF. This chain links TRBV6-1 with TRBJ1-1; no clear D gene. Looked up from germline, CDR1 is MNHNS and CDR2 is SASEGT. The CDR3 has 12 residues. V shed 6 bases and J shed 3 bases, with 8 bases lying between them.

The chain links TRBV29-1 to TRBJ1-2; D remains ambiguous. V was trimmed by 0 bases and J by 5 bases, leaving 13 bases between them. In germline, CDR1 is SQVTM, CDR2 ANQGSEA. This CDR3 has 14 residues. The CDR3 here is CSVEDPGFAYGYTF. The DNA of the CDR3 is TGCAGCGTTGAAGATCCGGGGTTTGCTTATGGCTACACCTTC.

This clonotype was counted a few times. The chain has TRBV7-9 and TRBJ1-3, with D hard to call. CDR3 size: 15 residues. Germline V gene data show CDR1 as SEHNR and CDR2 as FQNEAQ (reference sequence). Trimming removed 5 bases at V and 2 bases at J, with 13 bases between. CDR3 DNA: TGTGCCAGCAGCGTGATTCACAACCCTGGAAACACCATATATTTT. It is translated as CASSVIHNPGNTIYF.

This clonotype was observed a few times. The CDR3 DNA reads as TGCAGCGTTGGGCCCAGCGGGGGGAGAACAGATACGCAGTATTTT. This sequence encodes CSVGPSGGRTDTQYF. V is TRBV29-1 and J is TRBJ2-3; 9 bases align to TRBD2. The V and J ends lost 4 bases and 3 bases, in that order; junction bases with no gene match: 8. CDR3 length: 15 amino acids. Germline CDR1 is SQVTM and CDR2 is ANQGSEA.

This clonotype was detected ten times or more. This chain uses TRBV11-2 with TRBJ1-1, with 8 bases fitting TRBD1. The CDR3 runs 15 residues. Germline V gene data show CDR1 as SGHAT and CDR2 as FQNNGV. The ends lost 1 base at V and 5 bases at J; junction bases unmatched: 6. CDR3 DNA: TGTGCCAGCAGCTTAGGGCGACAGGGGACGACTGAAGCTTTCTTT. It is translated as CASSLGRQGTTEAFF.

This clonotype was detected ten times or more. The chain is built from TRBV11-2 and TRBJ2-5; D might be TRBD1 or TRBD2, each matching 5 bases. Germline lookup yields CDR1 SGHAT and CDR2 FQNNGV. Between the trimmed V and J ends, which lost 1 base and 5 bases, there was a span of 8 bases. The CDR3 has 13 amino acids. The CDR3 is CASSLGGTETQYF. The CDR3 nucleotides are TGTGCCAGCAGCTTAGGAGGGACGGAGACCCAGTACTTC.

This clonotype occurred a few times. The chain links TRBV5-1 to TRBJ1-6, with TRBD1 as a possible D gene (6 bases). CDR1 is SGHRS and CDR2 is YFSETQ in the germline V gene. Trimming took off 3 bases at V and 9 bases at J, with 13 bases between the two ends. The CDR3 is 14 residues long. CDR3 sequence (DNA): TGCGCCAGCAGCTCAACAGGGTTCAGTTCACCCCTCCACTTT. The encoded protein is CASSSTGFSSPLHF.

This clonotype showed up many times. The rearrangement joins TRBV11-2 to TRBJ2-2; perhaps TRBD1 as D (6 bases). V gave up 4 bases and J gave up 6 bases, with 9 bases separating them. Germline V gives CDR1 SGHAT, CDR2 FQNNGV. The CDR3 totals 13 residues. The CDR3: CASSSDRSGELFF. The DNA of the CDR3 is TGTGCCAGCAGCTCGGACAGATCCGGGGAGCTGTTTTTT.

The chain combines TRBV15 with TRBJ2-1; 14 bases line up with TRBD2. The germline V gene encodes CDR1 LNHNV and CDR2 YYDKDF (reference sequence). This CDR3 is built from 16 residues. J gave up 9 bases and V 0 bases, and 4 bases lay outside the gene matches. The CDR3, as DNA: TGTGCCACCAGCAGAGATCGACTAGCGGGGGGGGGTGAGCAGTTCTTC. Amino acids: CATSRDRLAGGGEQFF.